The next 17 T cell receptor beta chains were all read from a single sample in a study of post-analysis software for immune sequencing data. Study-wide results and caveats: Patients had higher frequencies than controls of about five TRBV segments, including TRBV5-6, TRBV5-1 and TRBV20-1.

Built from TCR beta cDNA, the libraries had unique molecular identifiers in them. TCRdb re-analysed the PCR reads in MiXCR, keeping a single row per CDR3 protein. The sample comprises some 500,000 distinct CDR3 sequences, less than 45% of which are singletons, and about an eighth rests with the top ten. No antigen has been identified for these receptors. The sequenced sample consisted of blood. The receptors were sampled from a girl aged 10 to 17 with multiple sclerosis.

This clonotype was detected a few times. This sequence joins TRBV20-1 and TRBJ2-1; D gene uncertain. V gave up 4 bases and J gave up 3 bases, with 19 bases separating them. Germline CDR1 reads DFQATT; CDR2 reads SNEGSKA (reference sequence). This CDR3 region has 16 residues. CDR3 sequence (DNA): TGCAGTGCTATCCGTTGGGCGTTGGAAGGCTACAATGAGCAGTTCTTC. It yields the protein CSAIRWALEGYNEQFF.

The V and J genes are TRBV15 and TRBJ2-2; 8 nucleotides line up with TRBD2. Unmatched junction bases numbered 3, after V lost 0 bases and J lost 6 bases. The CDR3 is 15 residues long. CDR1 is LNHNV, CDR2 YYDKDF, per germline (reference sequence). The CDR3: CATSRESGSPGELFF. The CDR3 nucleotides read TGTGCCACCAGCAGAGAAAGCGGGAGCCCCGGGGAGCTGTTTTTT.

CDR3 bases: TGTGCCAGTAAGCCCCAGGGGGGAACCTACGAGCAGTACTTC. Protein sequence: CASKPQGGTYEQYF. V usage is TRBV19 and J usage is TRBJ2-4; tentative D call: TRBD1 (7 bases). The J call may be incorrect, as the DNA end agrees better with TRBJ2-7. The CDR3 is 14 residues long. Germline V gives CDR1 LNHDA, CDR2 SQIVND (reference sequence).

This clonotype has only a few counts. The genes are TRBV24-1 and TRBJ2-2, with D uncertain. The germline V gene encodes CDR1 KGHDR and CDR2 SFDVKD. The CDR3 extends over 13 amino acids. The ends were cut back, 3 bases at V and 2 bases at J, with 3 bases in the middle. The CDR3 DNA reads TGTGCCACCAGTGATCAAAACACCGGGGAGCTGTTTTTT. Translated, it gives CATSDQNTGELFF.

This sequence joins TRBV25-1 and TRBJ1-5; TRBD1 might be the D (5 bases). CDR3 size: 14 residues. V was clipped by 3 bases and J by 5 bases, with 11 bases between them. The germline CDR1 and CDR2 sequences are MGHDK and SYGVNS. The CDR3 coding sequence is TGTGCCAGCAGTGACACAGGCGCGGATCAGCCCCAGCATTTT. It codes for CASSDTGADQPQHF.

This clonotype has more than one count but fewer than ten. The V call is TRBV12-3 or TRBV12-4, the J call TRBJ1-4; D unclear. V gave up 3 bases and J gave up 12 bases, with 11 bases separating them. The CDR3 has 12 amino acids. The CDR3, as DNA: TGTGCCAGCAGTTTTGCCCCGGGCCAACTGTTTTTT. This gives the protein CASSFAPGQLFF.

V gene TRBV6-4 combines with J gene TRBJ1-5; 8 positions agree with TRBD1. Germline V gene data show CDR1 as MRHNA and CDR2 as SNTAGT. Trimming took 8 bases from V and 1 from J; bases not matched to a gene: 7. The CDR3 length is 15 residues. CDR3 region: CASERQGMSNQPQHF. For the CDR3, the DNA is TGTGCCAGCGAGAGACAGGGGATGAGCAATCAGCCCCAGCATTTT.

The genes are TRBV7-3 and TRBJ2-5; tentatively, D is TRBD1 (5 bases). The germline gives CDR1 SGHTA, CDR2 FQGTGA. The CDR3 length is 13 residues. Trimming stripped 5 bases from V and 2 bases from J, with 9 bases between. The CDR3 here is CASSPRQQETQYF. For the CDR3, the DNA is TGTGCCAGCAGCCCAAGACAGCAAGAGACCCAGTACTTC.

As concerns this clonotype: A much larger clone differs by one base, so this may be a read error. The CDR3 here is CASSQESGVSNEKRFF. CDR3 DNA: TGCGCCAGCAGCCAAGAGTCGGGTGTGTCTAATGAAAAACGGTTTTTT. The chain couples TRBV4-1 to TRBJ1-4; D not resolved. The CDR3 runs 16 residues. Per the germline V gene, CDR1 is MGHRA and CDR2 is YSYEKL.

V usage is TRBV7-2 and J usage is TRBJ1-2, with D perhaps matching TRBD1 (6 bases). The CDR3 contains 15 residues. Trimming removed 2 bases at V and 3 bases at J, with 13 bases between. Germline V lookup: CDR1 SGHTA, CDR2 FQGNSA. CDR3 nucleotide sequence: TGTGCCAGCAGCTTATGGCCAGGGGTATACTATGGCTACACCTTC. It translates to CASSLWPGVYYGYTF.

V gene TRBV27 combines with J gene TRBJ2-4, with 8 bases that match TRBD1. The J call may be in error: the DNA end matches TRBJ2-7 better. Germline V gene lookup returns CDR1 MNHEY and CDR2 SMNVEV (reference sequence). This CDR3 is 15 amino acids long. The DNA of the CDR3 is TGTGCCAGCAGTTACTCGGACAGGGCTGTCCACGAGCAGTACTTC. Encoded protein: CASSYSDRAVHEQYF.

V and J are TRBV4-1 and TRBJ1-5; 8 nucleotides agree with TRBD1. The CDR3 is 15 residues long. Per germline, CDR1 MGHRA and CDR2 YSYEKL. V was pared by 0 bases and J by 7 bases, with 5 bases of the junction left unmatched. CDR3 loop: CASSQETGVGQPQHF. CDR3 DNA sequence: TGCGCCAGCAGCCAAGAGACAGGGGTCGGACAGCCCCAGCATTTT.

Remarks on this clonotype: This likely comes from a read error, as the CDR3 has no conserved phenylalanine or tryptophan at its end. The CDR3 spells CASSQRGQSSYNEQFV. CDR3 nucleotides: TGTGCCAGCAGCCAAAGGGGACAAAGCTCCTACAATGAGCAGTTCGTC. The chain uses TRBV28 and TRBJ2-1; TRBD1 is a possible D gene (6 bases). Germline values: CDR1 MDHEN, CDR2 SYDVKM. V was shortened by 6 bases and J by 0 bases, with 15 bases between the two germline ends. This CDR3 is built from 16 residues.

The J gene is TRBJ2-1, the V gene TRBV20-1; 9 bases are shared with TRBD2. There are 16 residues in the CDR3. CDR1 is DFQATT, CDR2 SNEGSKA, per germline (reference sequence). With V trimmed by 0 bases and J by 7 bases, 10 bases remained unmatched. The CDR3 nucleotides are TGCAGTGCTAGAGATCGGGCTAGCGGGACTTGGAATGAGCAGTTCTTC. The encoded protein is CSARDRASGTWNEQFF.

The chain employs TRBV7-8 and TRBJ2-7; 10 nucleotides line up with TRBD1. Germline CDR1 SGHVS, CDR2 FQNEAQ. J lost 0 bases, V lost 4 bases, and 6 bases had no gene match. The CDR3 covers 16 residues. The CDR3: CASSSQGQGPSYEQYF. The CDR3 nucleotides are TGTGCCAGCAGCTCGCAGGGACAGGGGCCCTCCTACGAGCAGTACTTC.

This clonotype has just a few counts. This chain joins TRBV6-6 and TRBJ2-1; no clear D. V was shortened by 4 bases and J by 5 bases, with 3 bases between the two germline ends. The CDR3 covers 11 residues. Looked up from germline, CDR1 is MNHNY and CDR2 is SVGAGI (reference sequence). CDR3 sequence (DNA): TGTGCCAGCAGTTCTGACAATGAGCAGTTCTTC. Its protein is CASSSDNEQFF.

DNA of the CDR3: TGCAGTGCTAGTTCTCCGCCCGCGGGGAGTAATCAGCCCCAGCATTTT. Translating it yields CSASSPPAGSNQPQHF. The chain uses TRBV20-1 and TRBJ1-5; D is uncertain. V was cut by 3 bases and J by 4 bases, with 19 bases left in between. The CDR3 loop spans 16 amino acids. CDR1 and CDR2 from the germline V gene are DFQATT and SNEGSKA (reference sequence).